These 19 T cell receptor beta chains share one sample of origin, sequenced in a study of blood T cells in healthy people across ages. Together with a sample-barcoded 5' primer, a J-beta primer mix was included in a second PCR lasting about 7 to 12 cycles. TCRdb fed the 5' RACE reads into MiXCR, producing one record per CDR3 protein. In the table there are about 1.7 million distinct CDR3 sequences, 28% of which are singletons. Sequenced sample: blood. These receptors were collected from a woman in her 30s in good health.

This clonotype was observed a few times. This could be a read error, since a much larger clone is one nucleotide away. This chain uses TRBV20-1 with TRBJ2-3; no definite D call. CDR1 is DFQATT, CDR2 SNEGSKA, per germline (reference sequence). V lost 5 bases, J lost 5 bases, and 11 bases lay in between. There are 12 residues in the CDR3. In DNA form, the CDR3 reads TGCAGTGCTCTAAGTGGGATAGATACGCAGTATTTT. This sequence encodes CSALSGIDTQYF.

This clonotype was counted a few times. The chain has TRBV7-9 and TRBJ2-5; perhaps TRBD2 as D (5 bases). This CDR3 comprises 13 residues. The V end was cut by 5 bases, the J end by 11 bases, with 18 bases between. Germline V gives CDR1 SEHNR, CDR2 FQNEAQ (reference sequence). CDR3 region: CASSTDPGWEQYF. In nucleotides, the CDR3 is TGTGCCAGCAGCACTGATCCGGGGTGGGAGCAGTACTTC.

V and J are TRBV5-1 and TRBJ2-7; the D is unclear. The CDR3 totals 13 residues. Trimming cost V 0 bases and J 7 bases, with 11 bases left between them. Germline CDR1 is SGHRS and CDR2 is YFSETQ. CDR3 sequence reads: CASSLDGQDEQYF. The CDR3 DNA reads TGCGCCAGCAGCTTGGACGGTCAGGATGAGCAGTACTTC.

The sample holds a few counts of this clonotype. The chain couples TRBV20-1 to TRBJ2-7, with 7 bases identical to TRBD1. Germline assignment: CDR1 DFQATT and CDR2 SNEGSKA (reference sequence). This CDR3 contains 15 residues. V gave up 0 bases and J gave up 4 bases; unmatched junction bases: 9. The DNA of the CDR3 is TGCAGTGCTAGAGAGGTAACAGGGGAAAGGTACGAGCAGTACTTC. Its protein product is CSAREVTGERYEQYF.

This clonotype has only a few counts. The chain uses TRBV12-3 or TRBV12-4 and TRBJ2-3; no reliable D call. The V gene lost 3 bases and the J gene lost 4 bases, with 11 bases spanning the gap. The CDR3 is 14 residues long. The CDR3 is CASSLPPLADTQYF. The CDR3 DNA is TGTGCCAGCAGTTTGCCTCCTCTAGCAGATACGCAGTATTTT.

This clonotype appeared a few times. A read error may be the cause here, since a much bigger clone is one base away. This chain connects TRBV14 to TRBJ1-2; tentative D call: TRBD1 (5 bases). Germline values: CDR1 SGHDN, CDR2 FVKESK. CDR3 size: 16 residues. CDR3 sequence: CASSQERGQANCGYTF. CDR3 bases: TGTGCCAGCAGCCAAGAGCGGGGCCAGGCTAACTGTGGCTACACCTTC.

Concerning this clonotype itself: A much larger clone is a single base away; this may be a read error. This sequence joins TRBV7-2 and TRBJ2-4; 7 nucleotides agree with TRBD1. CDR1 SGHTA and CDR2 FQGNSA come from the germline V gene. Losses at the gene ends were 4 bases for V and 13 bases for J; bases not matched to a gene: 16. CDR3 length equals 15 residues. CDR3 in DNA: TGTGCCAGCAGCTCCCCGGGAACAGGGGTCAATGAGCAGTACTTC. Protein: CASSSPGTGVNEQYF.

There are many counts of this clonotype. The chain uses TRBV29-1 and TRBJ2-7; D is perhaps TRBD1 (5 bases). CDR1 is SQVTM and CDR2 is ANQGSEA in the germline V gene. V was trimmed by 4 bases and J by 6 bases, leaving 13 bases between them. The CDR3 loop spans 12 amino acids. The CDR3 DNA reads as TGCAGCGTTGCTCAGGGAAACAGCGAGCAGTACTTC. Amino acid sequence: CSVAQGNSEQYF.

This clonotype was picked up a small number of times. This sequence joins TRBV11-2 and TRBJ2-4; perhaps TRBD2 as D (5 bases). V was pared by 5 bases and J by 7 bases, with 15 bases between. This CDR3 contains 14 residues. Per germline, CDR1 SGHAT and CDR2 FQNNGV. In nucleotides, the CDR3 is TGTGCCAGCAGCGAGCATGATCGGAGGAACATTCAGTACTTC. Its protein is CASSEHDRRNIQYF.

This clonotype has a count of ten or more. The chain recombines TRBV4-3 with TRBJ2-5; D is possibly TRBD1 (5 bases). Trimming removed 3 bases at V and 5 bases at J, with 13 bases between. This CDR3 comprises 14 residues. Germline values: CDR1 LGHNA, CDR2 YSLEER. The DNA for the CDR3 is TGCGCCAGCAGCCAGGGGCGGATCGCGGAGACCCAGTACTTC. Protein sequence: CASSQGRIAETQYF.

Notes on this clonotype: This sequence may be a read error, since a much larger clone differs from it by one base. This chain uses TRBV10-3 with TRBJ2-7, with no clear D. CDR1 ENHRY and CDR2 SYGVKD come from the germline V gene. CDR3 length equals 13 residues. Deletions cut 6 bases from V and 7 bases from J, with 16 bases between. The CDR3 DNA is TGTGCCATCAGGGTAAGGGAAAAGTATGAGCAGTACTTC. Encoded protein: CAIRVREKYEQYF.

This clonotype was seen repeatedly, ten times or more. V gene TRBV11-2 combines with J gene TRBJ2-3; maybe TRBD1 (6 bases). CDR1 and CDR2 (germline): SGHAT, FQNNGV. This CDR3 spans 16 amino acids. Trimming shortened V by 6 bases and J by 2 bases, and 18 bases separated the two germline ends. CDR3 DNA: TGTGCCAGCAGTCCCGGGACACTCTCACCCACAGATACGCAGTATTTT. Protein sequence: CASSPGTLSPTDTQYF.

The J gene is TRBJ2-1, the V gene TRBV5-1; D could derive from TRBD1 or TRBD2 (5 bases each). This CDR3 is 15 amino acids long. Trimming pared 4 bases from V and 6 bases from J, leaving 17 bases between. Germline CDR1 reads SGHRS; CDR2 reads YFSETQ. In nucleotides, the CDR3 is TGCGCCAGCAGCCTGGCAGGGCCAGAGGGCAATGAGCAGTTCTTC. It specifies CASSLAGPEGNEQFF.

This chain's CDR3 is CASSSGDGGRPQHF. The CDR3 DNA sequence: TGTGCCAGCAGTTCCGGTGACGGAGGGAGGCCCCAGCATTTT. The V call is TRBV12-3 or TRBV12-4, the J call TRBJ1-5, with unresolved D. Trimming pared 4 bases from V and 9 bases from J, leaving 16 bases between. CDR3 size: 14 residues.

The chain joins TRBV5-5 to TRBJ2-2; 11 bases are shared with TRBD2. This CDR3 contains 16 residues. Losses at the gene ends were 4 bases for V and 4 bases for J; bases not matched to a gene: 6. Germline CDR1 SGHKS, CDR2 YYEKEE (reference sequence). The CDR3: CASSVLAGVSTGELFF. CDR3 DNA sequence: TGTGCCAGCAGCGTACTAGCGGGAGTAAGCACCGGGGAGCTGTTTTTT.

The CDR3 DNA reads TGTGCCAGCAGTGAGGACGGGGAAGAGACCCAGTACTTC. Amino acid sequence: CASSEDGEETQYF. This chain joins TRBV2 and TRBJ2-4; a possible D gene is TRBD2 (5 bases). The DNA end is more similar to TRBJ2-5, so the J call may be wrong. Germline-derived CDR1 and CDR2 are SNHLY and FYNNEI. The CDR3 loop spans 13 amino acids.

The rearrangement uses TRBV30 and TRBJ1-2; D remains unclear. V gave up 3 bases and J gave up 8 bases, with 10 bases separating them. This CDR3 comprises 11 residues. Germline V gene lookup returns CDR1 GTSNPN and CDR2 SVGIG (reference sequence). CDR3 in amino acids: CAWRTPQGYTF. CDR3 coding DNA: TGTGCCTGGAGAACTCCACAGGGCTACACCTTC.

This chain links TRBV5-1 with TRBJ2-5; D is ambiguous. The CDR3 loop spans 13 amino acids. V was pared by 4 bases and J by 1 base, with 8 bases between. Germline CDR1 SGHRS, CDR2 YFSETQ. The CDR3 bases are TGCGCCAGCAGCCTCCACGCCCAAGAGACCCAGTACTTC. It translates to CASSLHAQETQYF.

This clonotype appeared a few times. This chain joins TRBV7-2 and TRBJ2-7; TRBD2 agrees at 13 bases. The CDR3 spans 16 residues. Germline loops: CDR1 SGHTA, CDR2 FQGNSA. Trimming took 4 bases from V and 0 from J; bases not matched to a gene: 3. CDR3 bases: TGTGCCAGCAGCTCATGGACTAGCGGGGGCTCCTACGAGCAGTACTTC. The encoded protein is CASSSWTSGGSYEQYF.